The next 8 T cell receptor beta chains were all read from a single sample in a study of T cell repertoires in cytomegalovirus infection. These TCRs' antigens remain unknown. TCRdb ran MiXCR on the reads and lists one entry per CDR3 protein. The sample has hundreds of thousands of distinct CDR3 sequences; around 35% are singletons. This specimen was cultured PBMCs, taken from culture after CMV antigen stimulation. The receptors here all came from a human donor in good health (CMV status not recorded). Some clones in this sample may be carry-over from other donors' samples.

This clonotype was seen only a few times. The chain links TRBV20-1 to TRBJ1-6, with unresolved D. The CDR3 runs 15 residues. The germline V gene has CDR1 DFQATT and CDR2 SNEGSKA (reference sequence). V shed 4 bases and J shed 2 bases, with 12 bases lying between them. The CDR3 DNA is TGCAGTGCTACCGGGTTTCGCCCCTATAATTCACCCCTCCACTTT. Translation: CSATGFRPYNSPLHF.

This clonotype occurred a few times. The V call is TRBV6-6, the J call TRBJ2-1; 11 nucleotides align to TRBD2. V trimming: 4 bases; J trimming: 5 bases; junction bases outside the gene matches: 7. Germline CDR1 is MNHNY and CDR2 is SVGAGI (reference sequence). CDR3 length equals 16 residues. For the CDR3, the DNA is TGTGCCAGCAGTTTCGTAGCGGGAGGGCCCAACAATGAGCAGTTCTTC. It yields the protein CASSFVAGGPNNEQFF.

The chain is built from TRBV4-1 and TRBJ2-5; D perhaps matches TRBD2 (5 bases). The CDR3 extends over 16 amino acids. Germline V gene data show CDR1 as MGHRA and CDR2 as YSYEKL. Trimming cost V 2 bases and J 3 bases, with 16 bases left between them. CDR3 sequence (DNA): TGCGCCAGCAGCCAATCCTTAGCGCGCCGGGAAGAGACCCAGTACTTC. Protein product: CASSQSLARREETQYF.

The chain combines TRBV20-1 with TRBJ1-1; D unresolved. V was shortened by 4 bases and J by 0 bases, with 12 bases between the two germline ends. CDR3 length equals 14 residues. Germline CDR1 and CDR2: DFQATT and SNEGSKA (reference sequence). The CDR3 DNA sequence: TGCAGTGCTACCGCCCCGGGGTTGAACACTGAAGCTTTCTTT. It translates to CSATAPGLNTEAFF.

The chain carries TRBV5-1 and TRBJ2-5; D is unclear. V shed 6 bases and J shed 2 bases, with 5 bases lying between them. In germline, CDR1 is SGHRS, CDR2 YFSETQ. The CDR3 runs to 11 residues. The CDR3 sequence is CASMGQETQYF. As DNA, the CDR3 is TGCGCCAGCATGGGGCAAGAGACCCAGTACTTC.

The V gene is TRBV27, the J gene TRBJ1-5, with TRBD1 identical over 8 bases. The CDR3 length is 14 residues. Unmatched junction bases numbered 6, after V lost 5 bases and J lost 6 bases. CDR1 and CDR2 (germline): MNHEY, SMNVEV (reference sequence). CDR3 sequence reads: CASSDRGGVQPQHF. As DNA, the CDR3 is TGTGCCAGCAGTGACAGGGGAGGGGTTCAGCCCCAGCATTTT.

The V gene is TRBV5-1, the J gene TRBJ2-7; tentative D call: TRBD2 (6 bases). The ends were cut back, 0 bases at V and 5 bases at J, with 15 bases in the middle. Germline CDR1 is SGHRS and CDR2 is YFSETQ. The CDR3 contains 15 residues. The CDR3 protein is CASSLAGGAGHEQYF. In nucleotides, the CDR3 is TGCGCCAGCAGCTTGGCCGGGGGAGCGGGCCACGAGCAGTACTTC.

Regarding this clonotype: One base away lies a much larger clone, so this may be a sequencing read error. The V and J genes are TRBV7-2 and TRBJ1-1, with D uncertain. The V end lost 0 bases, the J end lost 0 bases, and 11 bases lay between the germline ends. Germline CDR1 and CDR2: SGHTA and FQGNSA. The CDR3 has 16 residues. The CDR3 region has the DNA TGTGCCAGCAGCTTAGCTCTCAGCAGGATGAACACTGAAGCTTTCTTT. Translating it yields CASSLALSRMNTEAFF.